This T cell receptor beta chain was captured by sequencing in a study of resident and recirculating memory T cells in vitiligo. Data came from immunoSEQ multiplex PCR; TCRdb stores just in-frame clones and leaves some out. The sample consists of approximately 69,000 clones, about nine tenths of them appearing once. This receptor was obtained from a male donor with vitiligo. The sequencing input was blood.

The CDR3 DNA sequence: TGTGCCAGCAGTGTCATCCTCCAACGGGAGCCCCAGCATTTT. Amino acids: CASSVILQREPQHF. The chain carries TRBV6-1 and TRBJ1-5; D gene ambiguous. Germline values: CDR1 MNHNS, CDR2 SASEGT. This CDR3 contains 14 residues. Trimming pared 4 bases from V and 8 bases from J, leaving 15 bases between.